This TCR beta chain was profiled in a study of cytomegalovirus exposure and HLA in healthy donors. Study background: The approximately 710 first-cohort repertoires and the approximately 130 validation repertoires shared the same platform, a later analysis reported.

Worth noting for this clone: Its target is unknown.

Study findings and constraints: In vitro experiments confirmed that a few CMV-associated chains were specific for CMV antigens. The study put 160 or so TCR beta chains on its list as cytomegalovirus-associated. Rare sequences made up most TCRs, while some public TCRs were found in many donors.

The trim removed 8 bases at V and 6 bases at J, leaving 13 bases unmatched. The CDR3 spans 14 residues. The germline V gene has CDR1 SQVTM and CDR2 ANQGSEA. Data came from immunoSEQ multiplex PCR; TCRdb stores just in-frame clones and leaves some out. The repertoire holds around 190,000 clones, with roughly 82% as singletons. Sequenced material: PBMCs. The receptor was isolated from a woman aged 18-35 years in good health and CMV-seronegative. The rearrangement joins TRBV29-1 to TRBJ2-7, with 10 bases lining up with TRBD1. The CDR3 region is CSTLERDRGVEQYF. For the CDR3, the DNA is TGCAGCACTTTGGAAAGGGACAGGGGCGTCGAGCAGTACTTC.